The clone carrying this TCR beta chain was detected only a few times. The entry originates in a study of patients and donors after allogeneic stem cell transplantation. MiXCR was run by TCRdb on the RT-PCR reads, yielding one entry per CDR3 protein. In the table there are tens of thousands of distinct CDR3 sequences, over 6.5% of which are singletons. Germline CDR1 is KGHSH and CDR2 is LQKENI. This CDR3 is built from 16 residues. V was shortened by 1 base and J by 1 base, with 12 bases between the two germline ends. The receptor comes from a human donor who was either an allogeneic HSCT recipient or a stem cell or donor lymphocyte infusion donor (not recorded which). It is not recorded whose cells these are; they may come from a transplant donor. The specimen sequenced was blood, either unsorted or a sorted T cell fraction (not recorded which). The V and J genes are TRBV18 and TRBJ2-3; D perhaps matches TRBD2 (5 bases). CDR3 DNA: TGTGCCAGCTCACCACGAGCGGAGTGGGGCACAGATACGCAGTATTTT. This sequence encodes CASSPRAEWGTDTQYF.